The rows below give T cell receptor beta chains drawn from one sample of a study of blood T cell repertoires in COVID-19. Clones were sequenced by immunoSEQ multiplex PCR, and TCRdb holds only the in-frame ones, with some missing. Seen here are about 250,000 clones, 85% observed once, and the top ten hold 5.1%. The specimen sequenced was peripheral blood. These receptors were collected from a man aged 50 to 60 with COVID-19, enrolled during active disease. The CDR3 runs from the conserved cysteine through the conserved F or W. Fields, in order: V gene, J gene, clone size, D gene, CDR3 DNA, CDR3 protein. D genes are given only for firm matches. For some rows the clone size is stated as once, few or many, or as a class when expanded; others skip it.

v_call: TRBV6-1
j_call: TRBJ1-5
clone_size: NA
d_call: NA
cdr3_nt: TGTGCCAGCAGTGATCCGGGACATACCTCCGATCAGCCCCAGCATTTT
cdr3_aa: CASSDPGHTSDQPQHF

v_call: TRBV7-9
j_call: TRBJ2-5
clone_size: NA
d_call: NA
cdr3_nt: TGTGCCAGCAGCTTAGGTTTAGGGGGTGGCCAAGAGACCCAGTACTTC
cdr3_aa: CASSLGLGGGQETQYF

v_call: TRBV7-2
j_call: TRBJ2-1
clone_size: few
d_call: NA
cdr3_nt: TGTGCCAGCAGCTTAGGGAGGGGCAGGGCGAATGAGCAGTTCTTC
cdr3_aa: CASSLGRGRANEQFF

v_call: TRBV21-1
j_call: TRBJ2-7
clone_size: NA
d_call: NA
cdr3_nt: TGTGCCAGCAGCCAGGAGGCTAGCGGGGGTTACGAGCAGTACTTC
cdr3_aa: CASSQEASGGYEQYF

v_call: TRBV5-1
j_call: TRBJ2-3
clone_size: NA
d_call: NA
cdr3_nt: TGCGCCAGCAGCTACGTAAGCGATACGCAGTATTTT
cdr3_aa: CASSYVSDTQYF

v_call: TRBV7-7
j_call: TRBJ2-1
clone_size: NA
d_call: TRBD1
cdr3_nt: TGTGCTAGCAGCTTAGACAGGGTCAATGAGCAGTTCTTC
cdr3_aa: CASSLDRVNEQFF

v_call: TRBV11-2
j_call: TRBJ1-6
clone_size: NA
d_call: NA
cdr3_nt: TGTGCCAGCAGCTTACTTTCGGGGTCGGGTTCACCCCTCCACTTT
cdr3_aa: CASSLLSGSGSPLHF

v_call: TRBV15
j_call: TRBJ2-1
clone_size: NA
d_call: NA
cdr3_nt: TGTGCCACCAGCAGCGGGCGGGGTGAGCAGTTCTTC
cdr3_aa: CATSSGRGEQFF

v_call: TRBV5-1
j_call: TRBJ2-5
clone_size: once
d_call: NA
cdr3_nt: TGCGCCAGCAGCTTAAACGGGGGACACCAAGAGACCCAGTACTTC
cdr3_aa: CASSLNGGHQETQYF

v_call: TRBV20-1
j_call: TRBJ2-1
clone_size: NA
d_call: TRBD2
cdr3_nt: TGCAGTGCTAGTTTCGTAGCGGGGATCGTGGGGCAGTTCTTC
cdr3_aa: CSASFVAGIVGQFF

v_call: TRBV2
j_call: TRBJ2-7
clone_size: once
d_call: TRBD1
cdr3_nt: TGTGCCAGCAGAAGGGACAGCTCCTACGAGCAGTACTTC
cdr3_aa: CASRRDSSYEQYF

v_call: TRBV28
j_call: TRBJ2-4
clone_size: NA
d_call: NA
cdr3_nt: TGTGCCACACGGCGGGGCGGAAACATTCAGTACTTC
cdr3_aa: CATRRGGNIQYF

v_call: TRBV7-2
j_call: TRBJ2-1
clone_size: NA
d_call: TRBD2
cdr3_nt: TGTGCCAGCAGCTTAACTAGCGGGCTTAGCTCCTACAATGAGCAGTTCTTC
cdr3_aa: CASSLTSGLSSYNEQFF

v_call: TRBV6-1
j_call: TRBJ2-5
clone_size: NA
d_call: NA
cdr3_nt: TGTGCCAGCAGTGAAGGAGTGCTCCCGACCCAGTACTTC
cdr3_aa: CASSEGVLPTQYF

v_call: TRBV5-5
j_call: TRBJ1-4
clone_size: once
d_call: TRBD1
cdr3_nt: TGTGCCAGCAGCTTGGCCCCGACAGGGGGTATCGAAAAACTGTTTTTT
cdr3_aa: CASSLAPTGGIEKLFF

v_call: TRBV5-5
j_call: TRBJ1-1
clone_size: NA
d_call: NA
cdr3_nt: TGTGCCAGCAGCTTGGGGCAGGCCGGGAACACTGAAGCTTTCTTT
cdr3_aa: CASSLGQAGNTEAFF

v_call: TRBV19
j_call: TRBJ2-1
clone_size: few
d_call: TRBD2
cdr3_nt: TGTGCCAGTAGTATCGAGCTAGCGGGGTACAATGAGCAGTTCTTC
cdr3_aa: CASSIELAGYNEQFF

v_call: TRBV19
j_call: TRBJ1-1
clone_size: NA
d_call: NA
cdr3_nt: TGTGCCAGTAGTACTGGACACCTGAACACTGAAGCTTTCTTT
cdr3_aa: CASSTGHLNTEAFF

v_call: TRBV28
j_call: TRBJ2-4
clone_size: NA
d_call: NA
cdr3_nt: TGTGCCAGCAGTTTAAATGGGGGGAAAAACATTCAGTACTTC
cdr3_aa: CASSLNGGKNIQYF

v_call: TRBV28
j_call: TRBJ1-6
clone_size: NA
d_call: NA
cdr3_nt: TGTGCCAGCAGTACGACACAGGGAACCAATTCACCCCTCCACTTT
cdr3_aa: CASSTTQGTNSPLHF

v_call: TRBV7-2
j_call: TRBJ1-2
clone_size: NA
d_call: NA
cdr3_nt: TGTGCCAGCAGCTTAGGGGGCAGGATCTATGGCTACACCTTC
cdr3_aa: CASSLGGRIYGYTF

v_call: TRBV7-9
j_call: TRBJ1-3
clone_size: NA
d_call: TRBD1
cdr3_nt: TGTGCCAGCAGCCCACCCAAGGGGGCCTCTGGAAACACCATATATTTT
cdr3_aa: CASSPPKGASGNTIYF

v_call: TRBV4-3
j_call: TRBJ1-5
clone_size: once
d_call: TRBD1
cdr3_nt: TGCGCCAGCAGCCAAGATGGCAGGGGGCCCAATCAGCCCCAGCATTTT
cdr3_aa: CASSQDGRGPNQPQHF

v_call: TRBV28
j_call: TRBJ2-7
clone_size: NA
d_call: NA
cdr3_nt: TGTGCCAGCAGTTTTAAAACAGCAGCCTACGAGCAGTACTTC
cdr3_aa: CASSFKTAAYEQYF

v_call: TRBV3-1/TRBV3-2
j_call: TRBJ2-7
clone_size: NA
d_call: NA
cdr3_nt: TGTGCCAGCAGCCCCGGGACACTACCTACGGAGGAGCAGTACTTC
cdr3_aa: CASSPGTLPTEEQYF

v_call: TRBV9
j_call: TRBJ2-3
clone_size: NA
d_call: TRBD2
cdr3_nt: TGTGCCAGCAGCCCCCCGGGGGGGTCGGCAGATACGCAGTATTTT
cdr3_aa: CASSPPGGSADTQYF

v_call: TRBV2
j_call: TRBJ1-6
clone_size: NA
d_call: TRBD1
cdr3_nt: TGTGCCAGCAGTGGAGGGACAGCCTATTCACCCCTCCACTTT
cdr3_aa: CASSGGTAYSPLHF